One T cell receptor (beta chain) is described in this entry. The read ends 3 residues shy of where the CDR3 ends; the end is completed using the germline J gene. Trimming cost V 4 bases and J 2 bases; bases outside gene matches: 11. The CDR3 is made up of 15 amino acids. Germline V gives CDR1 GTSNPN, CDR2 SVGIG (reference sequence). The data derive from a study of T cells in women clearing cervical HPV infection. TCRdb keeps only in-frame clones here, not all; method: immunoSEQ multiplex PCR. The clone table shows 25,000 to 40,000 clones, with the ten largest holding about 4.5%. This chain uses TRBV30 with TRBJ2-7; 7 bases match TRBD1. Sequenced sample: blood buffy coat. This sequence originates from a woman aged 18 to 75 with a cervical HPV16 infection that either progressed to CIN3+ or cleared (not recorded which). The DNA read from the CDR3 is TGTGCCTGGAACCCGAGACAGGGAAGGGCCTACGAG. It is translated as CAWNPRQGRAYE. The full CDR3 protein is CAWNPRQGRAYEQYF.